This entry features one TCR beta chain sequence. Trimming stripped 2 bases from V and 1 base from J, with 11 bases between. This CDR3 has 14 amino acids. Germline V CDR1 and CDR2: GTSNPN, SVGIG (reference sequence). The record originates from a study of blood T cell repertoires in COVID-19. The protocol was immunoSEQ multiplex PCR, while the TCRdb copy is restricted to in-frame clones and leaves out a portion. The sample contains around 300,000 clones, approximately 82% of which appear only once. The receptor's source is a man aged 25-40 years with active or convalescent COVID-19. Sequencing input: peripheral blood. V gene TRBV30 combines with J gene TRBJ1-1, with D perhaps matching TRBD1 (5 bases). Written as DNA, the CDR3 is TGTGCCTGGAGTCCTTGGGGCGGGAACACTGAAGCTTTCTTT. As protein: CAWSPWGGNTEAFF.